Presented here are 13 T cell receptor beta chains from one specimen sequenced in a study of T cell responses to AZD1222 COVID-19 vaccine. Clones were read by immunoSEQ multiplex PCR, and TCRdb kept only the in-frame ones, dropping some. The sample lists more than 140,000 clones, around 91% occurring once. This specimen was peripheral blood, taken on day 0 of AZD1222 vaccination. These receptors all come from an adult in good health.

The chain is built from TRBV4-1 and TRBJ1-6; TRBD1 might be the D (5 bases). The germline gives CDR1 MGHRA, CDR2 YSYEKL. V lost 4 bases and J lost 16, with 23 bases in between. This CDR3 contains 15 residues. The chain's CDR3 is CASSLLPGSRDSLHF. The CDR3 DNA reads TGCGCCAGCAGCCTTCTCCCAGGGAGCAGGGATTCGCTCCACTTT.

The V call is TRBV4-1, the J call TRBJ2-3; TRBD2 agrees at 9 bases. After removal of 5 bases from V and 5 bases from J, the junction contained 8 bases not matched to a gene. Germline V gene lookup returns CDR1 MGHRA and CDR2 YSYEKL. The CDR3 spans 15 residues. The CDR3, as DNA: TGCGCCAGCAGCGCGGATAGCGGGAGCGGAGATACGCAGTATTTT. Translation: CASSADSGSGDTQYF.

This clone is a singleton in its sample. The V call is TRBV7-9, the J call TRBJ1-2, with D possibly matching TRBD1 (5 bases). The CDR3 length is 13 residues. The germline V and J ends were trimmed by 3 bases and 4 bases, with 9 bases remaining between them. Germline V gene lookup returns CDR1 SEHNR and CDR2 FQNEAQ (reference sequence). This CDR3 reads CASSFDSTYGYTF. The CDR3 DNA is TGTGCCAGCAGCTTTGACAGCACCTATGGCTACACCTTC.

The chain employs TRBV9 and TRBJ2-5; possible D gene TRBD1, 5 bases. The CDR3 extends over 13 amino acids. The germline CDR1 and CDR2 sequences are SGDLS and YYNGEE. With 7 bases removed from V and 3 bases from J, the gap between germline ends came to 13 bases. DNA for the CDR3: TGTGCCAGCGGGATGGGGCCTAAAGAGACCCAGTACTTC. The encoded protein is CASGMGPKETQYF.

This clone was seen once. The chain combines TRBV6-2 or TRBV6-3 with TRBJ2-7, with no clear D. Germline V gene lookup returns CDR1 MNHEY and CDR2 SVGEGT. The CDR3 runs 11 residues. The germline V and J ends were trimmed by 2 bases and 6 bases, with 5 bases remaining between them. The CDR3 sequence is CASSYLSEQYF. CDR3 nucleotide sequence: TGTGCCAGCAGTTACCTCTCCGAGCAGTACTTC.

The gene calls are TRBV15 and TRBJ2-2; no clear D gene. Germline CDR1 LNHNV, CDR2 YYDKDF (reference sequence). V was clipped by 3 bases and J by 1 base, with 6 bases between them. The CDR3 is 14 residues long. The CDR3 reads CATSRDQNTGELFF. CDR3 nucleotide sequence: TGTGCCACCAGCAGGGATCAGAACACCGGGGAGCTGTTTTTT. Filled out from reference TRBV15 and TRBJ2-2, the complete variable domain reads DAMVIQNPRYQVTQFGKPVTLSCSQTLNHNVMYWYQQKSSQAPKLLFHYYDKDFNNEADTPDNFQSRRPNTSFCFLDIRSPGLGDTAMYLCATSRDQNTGELFFGEGSRLTVL.

The chain employs TRBV2 and TRBJ2-7, with 7 bases identical to TRBD1. J lost 0 bases, V lost 6 bases, and 5 bases had no gene match. Germline CDR1 and CDR2: SNHLY and FYNNEI. The CDR3 consists of 14 residues. The DNA of the CDR3 is TGTGCCAGCAGACAGGGGTTCTACTCCTACGAGCAGTACTTC. Translated: CASRQGFYSYEQYF.

This rearrangement joins TRBV28 to TRBJ2-1, with D perhaps assigned TRBD1 or TRBD2 (5 bases each). Germline V gives CDR1 MDHEN, CDR2 SYDVKM. Trimming stripped 5 bases from V and 7 bases from J, with 27 bases between. This CDR3 is 18 amino acids long. The CDR3 loop reads CASSLIIGTPGSHNEQFF. CDR3 coding DNA: TGTGCCAGCAGTCTTATCATCGGGACCCCAGGGAGTCATAATGAGCAGTTCTTC.

The CDR3 bases are TGTGCCAGTAGGACAGTGCCAGGGCCCCAGCATTTT. Protein: CASRTVPGPQHF. J is TRBJ1-5 and V is TRBV19; tentative D call: TRBD1 (5 bases). Trimming took 6 bases from V and 9 from J, leaving 12 bases between them. Germline lookup yields CDR1 LNHDA and CDR2 SQIVND (reference sequence). The CDR3 contains 12 residues.

The rearrangement uses TRBV28 and TRBJ1-1; 9 bases line up with TRBD1. This CDR3 has 12 amino acids. J was trimmed by 10 bases and V by 7 bases; bases with no gene match: 7. CDR1 and CDR2 (germline): MDHEN, SYDVKM. DNA of the CDR3: TGTGCCAGCAACTACCGGACAGGGGTAGCTTTCTTT. Its translation is CASNYRTGVAFF. Using reference TRBV28 and TRBJ1-1 for the parts outside the CDR3, the full variable domain is DVKVTQSSRYLVKRTGEKVFLECVQDMDHENMFWYRQDPGLGLRLIYFSYDVKMKEKGDIPEGYSVSREKKERFSLILESASTNQTSMYLCASNYRTGVAFFGQGTRLTVV.

This chain uses TRBV5-1 with TRBJ1-2, with a weak D call TRBD1 (5 bases). Between the trimmed V and J ends, which lost 5 bases and 4 bases, there was a span of 15 bases. There are 14 residues in the CDR3. CDR1 SGHRS and CDR2 YFSETQ come from the germline V gene. The CDR3: CASRNPGRTYGYTF. For the CDR3, the DNA is TGCGCCAGCAGGAACCCGGGACGGACCTATGGCTACACCTTC.

The rearrangement uses TRBV9 and TRBJ1-3; 7 nucleotides align to TRBD1. The length of the CDR3 is 15 residues. In germline, CDR1 is SGDLS, CDR2 YYNGEE. Germline trimming cut 1 base from V and 7 bases from J; bases unmatched to any gene: 8. The CDR3 loop is CASSVSSGQTNTIYF. CDR3 coding DNA: TGTGCCAGCAGCGTATCGTCGGGACAGACGAACACCATATATTTT.

The chain joins TRBV7-2 to TRBJ2-2; 10 bases align to TRBD1. Germline trimming cut 2 bases from V and 5 bases from J; bases unmatched to any gene: 5. Germline CDR1 SGHTA, CDR2 FQGNSA. CDR3 length: 16 residues. Here the CDR3 DNA reads TGTGCCAGCAGCTTAAGGACAGGGGGAGTTACCGGGGAGCTGTTTTTT. Its translation: CASSLRTGGVTGELFF. Full variable domain (remainder filled in from reference TRBV7-2 and TRBJ2-2): GAGVSQSPSNKVTEKGKDVELRCDPISGHTALYWYRQSLGQGLEFLIYFQGNSAPDKSGLPSDRFSAERTGGSVSTLTIQRTQQEDSAVYLCASSLRTGGVTGELFFGEGSRLTVL.